Listed below are T cell receptor beta chains from one sample, sequenced in a study of T cells after yellow fever vaccination. MiXCR, run by TCRdb on the 5' RACE reads, gives a single entry per CDR3 protein. Of 300,000 to 350,000 distinct CDR3 sequences listed, almost 4% are singletons. Material: PBMCs, obtained 5 days after the yellow fever booster vaccination. These receptors all come from a man aged 18 to 30 who received the YFV17D yellow fever vaccine. Both conserved end residues are part of each CDR3. The order of the fields is CDR3 length, clone size, D gene, V gene, J gene, CDR3 DNA, CDR3 protein. A D gene is named only where the DNA matches it firmly. Some rows have no size entry. The others give once, few or many, or a class for an expanded clone.

14	NA	NA	TRBV3-1	TRBJ1-1	TGTGCCAGCAGCCAGAGCAGCAGGTACACTGAAGCTTTCTTT	CASSQSSRYTEAFF
13	many	NA	TRBV5-1	TRBJ2-2	TGCGCCAGCAAGGTGGGGAACACCGGGGAGCTGTTTTTT	CASKVGNTGELFF
16	few	NA	TRBV7-2	TRBJ2-3	TGTGCCAGCAGCTTAGGATTCAGGAGGGGCACAGATACGCAGTATTTT	CASSLGFRRGTDTQYF
15	NA	NA	TRBV4-1	TRBJ2-1	TGCGCCAGCAGCCAAGGCCGGGGTTTTAACAATGAGCAGTTCTTC	CASSQGRGFNNEQFF
12	many	NA	TRBV5-6	TRBJ2-1	TGTGCCAGCAGCTTGGACTACAATGAGCAGTTCTTC	CASSLDYNEQFF
13	few	TRBD1	TRBV30	TRBJ1-5	TGTGCCTGGAGTGGGCAGGGGGAACAGCCCCAGCATTTT	CAWSGQGEQPQHF
15	few	NA	TRBV28	TRBJ2-1	TGTGCCAGCAGTCCAACAGCCCAGGTTTACAATGAGCAGTTCTTC	CASSPTAQVYNEQFF
13	NA	NA	TRBV7-9	TRBJ1-6	TGTGCCAGTCAGGACTCCTATAATTCACCCCTCCACTTT	CASQDSYNSPLHF
13	many	TRBD1	TRBV5-1	TRBJ1-2	TGCGCCAGCACCCAGGGACAGCGATTTGGCTACACCTTC	CASTQGQRFGYTF
20	few	TRBD2	TRBV4-2	TRBJ2-3	TGTGCCAGCAGCCGCAGGATGAGGACCGTAGGCAGCGGGGGCACAGATACGCAGTATTTT	CASSRRMRTVGSGGTDTQYF
15	few	NA	TRBV4-3	TRBJ2-1	TGCGCCAGCAGCCAAGAAGGTCCCACATACAATGAGCAGTTCTTC	CASSQEGPTYNEQFF
14	few	NA	TRBV20-1	TRBJ1-6	TGCAGTGCTAGTAACTCAGAAAATAATTCACCCCTCCACTTT	CSASNSENNSPLHF
19	few	TRBD2	TRBV4-3	TRBJ2-1	TGCGCCAGCAGCCAAGTGGGTAGCGGGGAGTGGAGCTCCTACAATGAGCAGTTCTTC	CASSQVGSGEWSSYNEQFF
13	few	NA	TRBV7-9	TRBJ1-5	TGTGCCAGCAGCGCCGGGTGGAATCAGCCCCAGCATTTT	CASSAGWNQPQHF
16	NA	NA	TRBV4-3	TRBJ1-4	TGCGCCAGCAGACCAAACCAGGTCGCCCCTAATGAAAAACTGTTTTTT	CASRPNQVAPNEKLFF
14	few	TRBD1	TRBV12-3/TRBV12-4	TRBJ1-2	TGTGCCAGCAGTTTAGGACAGGGGGGCCATGGCTACACCTTC	CASSLGQGGHGYTF
15	NA	NA	TRBV7-2	TRBJ2-1	TGTGCCAGCAGCTGGGGAGGTGGAACTTACAATGAGCAGTTCTTC	CASSWGGGTYNEQFF
14	many	TRBD2	TRBV29-1	TRBJ2-3	TGCAGCGTTGTACTAGCGGGGTTAACAGATACGCAGTATTTT	CSVVLAGLTDTQYF
15	NA	TRBD1	TRBV23-1	TRBJ1-6	TGCGCCAGCAGTCAATCGAGGACAGGGAATTCACCCCTCCACTTT	CASSQSRTGNSPLHF
15	few	TRBD2	TRBV7-9	TRBJ2-7	TGTGCCAGCAGCCTCGGGAGGACGCTTTCCTACGAGCAGTACTTC	CASSLGRTLSYEQYF
13	many	NA	TRBV7-2	TRBJ1-5	TGTGCCAGCAGAGCAGGACAGAATCAGCCCCAGCATTTT	CASRAGQNQPQHF
14	many	NA	TRBV4-2	TRBJ1-3	TGTGCCAGCAGCCAACTCCTTTATGGGGACACCATATATTTT	CASSQLLYGDTIYF
15	many	TRBD1	TRBV2	TRBJ2-3	TGTGCCAGCAGTGCACAGGGGGCGCAGGGAGATACGCAGTATTTT	CASSAQGAQGDTQYF
12	few	NA	TRBV20-1	TRBJ2-5	TGCAGTGCTAGAAAACAACAAGAGACCCAGTACTTC	CSARKQQETQYF
13	few	NA	TRBV6-1	TRBJ1-2	TGTGCCAGCAGTGAAGCCCGAAACTATGGCTACACCTTC	CASSEARNYGYTF
16	many	NA	TRBV4-2	TRBJ1-2	TGTGCCAGCAGCCAGCAAGAGAGAGTCCGAAACTATGGCTACACCTTC	CASSQQERVRNYGYTF
15	few	NA	TRBV10-3	TRBJ2-1	TGTGCCATCAATTACGGGGCTAGCTCCTACAATGAGCAGTTCTTC	CAINYGASSYNEQFF
12	many	NA	TRBV5-1	TRBJ1-1	TGCGCCAGCGCCCTACCGGGGACTGAAGCTTTCTTT	CASALPGTEAFF
12	many	NA	TRBV9	TRBJ1-2	TGTGCCAGCAGCCGGCGGGGGAATAACTACACCTTC	CASSRRGNNYTF
14	few	TRBD1	TRBV6-6	TRBJ2-1	TGTGCCAGCAGTATAAATCAGGGGGCCCGAGAGCAGTTCTTC	CASSINQGAREQFF
15	few	NA	TRBV7-2	TRBJ2-3	TGTGCCAGCAGCTTAGAGGGGGTTCGGGCAGATACGCAGTATTTT	CASSLEGVRADTQYF
16	few	NA	TRBV7-6	TRBJ2-2	TGTGCCAGCAGCTTAGCGCCTGGACAGAACACCGGGGAGCTGTTTTTT	CASSLAPGQNTGELFF
14	NA	NA	TRBV5-1	TRBJ2-5	TGCGCCAGCAGCTTGGCCGCAGGGAAAGAGACCCAGTACTTC	CASSLAAGKETQYF
13	many	NA	TRBV14	TRBJ2-5	TGTGCCAGCAGCCGGACAGTTTCGGAGACCCAGTACTTC	CASSRTVSETQYF
15	many	NA	TRBV4-2	TRBJ2-3	TGTGCCAGCAGAGATGGGGGGTCGGGCACAGATACGCAGTATTTT	CASRDGGSGTDTQYF
12	many	NA	TRBV6-2/TRBV6-3	TRBJ2-5	TGTGCCAGCAGTTACTCTTTCGAGACCCAGTACTTC	CASSYSFETQYF
12	many	TRBD1	TRBV6-2/TRBV6-3	TRBJ1-5	TGTGCCAGCGGGACAGGGTGGCAGCCCCAGCATTTT	CASGTGWQPQHF
15	many	NA	TRBV2	TRBJ1-1	TGTGCCAGCAGCTCCACAGGGTCTCTGAACACTGAAGCTTTCTTT	CASSSTGSLNTEAFF
11	few	NA	TRBV5-6	TRBJ2-5	TGTGCCAGCAGTCAACTCGGGACCCAGTACTTC	CASSQLGTQYF
16	NA	TRBD2	TRBV10-3	TRBJ2-5	TGTGCCATCAGTGACCTACTAGCGGGGCGAAGGGAGACCCAGTACTTC	CAISDLLAGRRETQYF
15	few	TRBD2	TRBV12-3/TRBV12-4	TRBJ2-7	TGTGCCAGCAGTTTATTGGGACTAGGACCCTACGAGCAGTACTTC	CASSLLGLGPYEQYF
14	many	NA	TRBV5-1	TRBJ2-2	TGCGCCAGCAGCTTGGCCGGTCCCCTGGGGCGGCTGTTTTTT	CASSLAGPLGRLFF
14	many	NA	TRBV7-3	TRBJ2-5	TGTGCCAGCAGCCCCGAAGGGTACCAAGAGACCCAGTACTTC	CASSPEGYQETQYF
14	few	NA	TRBV7-7	TRBJ2-1	TGTGCCAGCAGCTTAGAAGGTTTCGCCACCGAGCAGTTCTTC	CASSLEGFATEQFF
15	many	NA	TRBV7-2	TRBJ2-2	TGTGCCATCAATGACTTGCCTTCGAACACCGGGGAGCTGTTTTTT	CAINDLPSNTGELFF
15	many	NA	TRBV5-5	TRBJ1-1	TGTGCCAGCAGCTTGGGCCGGGGGGAAAACACTGAAGCTTTCTTT	CASSLGRGENTEAFF
14	few	NA	TRBV5-4	TRBJ2-5	TGTGCCAGCAGCCCAGAGGTAGCTCGAGAGACCCAGTACTTC	CASSPEVARETQYF
13	NA	NA	TRBV19	TRBJ2-4	TGTGCCAGTAGTGGCTCGGGGAGTGGCATTCAGTACTTC	CASSGSGSGIQYF
16	NA	NA	TRBV7-2	TRBJ1-4	TGTGCCAGCAGCCCTCGACAGCGAGGAGGAAAGGAAAAACTGTTTTTT	CASSPRQRGGKEKLFF
14	many	NA	TRBV6-6	TRBJ2-1	TGTGCCAGCAGCGCCGAGGGGCCATACAATGAGCAGTTCTTC	CASSAEGPYNEQFF
16	many	NA	TRBV6-5	TRBJ1-3	TGTGCCAGCAGTTACTCGCCGGTTAACTCTGGAAACACCATATATTTT	CASSYSPVNSGNTIYF
17	few	NA	TRBV7-6	TRBJ1-6	TGTGCCAGCAGCTTATCCTTTACAGGGCTCTTTGATTCACCCCTCCACTTT	CASSLSFTGLFDSPLHF
14	few	NA	TRBV13	TRBJ2-3	TGTGCCAGCAGCCGCGACACCGGTAAGGATACGCAGTATTTT	CASSRDTGKDTQYF
15	few	NA	TRBV10-2	TRBJ1-1	TGCGCCAGCAGTGAAGCAGGGGTATTGAACACTGAAGCTTTCTTT	CASSEAGVLNTEAFF
15	few	NA	TRBV5-1	TRBJ2-5	TGCGCCAGCAGCTTTCCAGGGGCCCCCGGGGAGACCCAGTACTTC	CASSFPGAPGETQYF
12	few	NA	TRBV18	TRBJ2-3	TGTGCCAGCTTGTGGGGGACAGATACGCAGTATTTT	CASLWGTDTQYF
18	many	TRBD2	TRBV12-3/TRBV12-4	TRBJ2-3	TGTGCCAGCAGCCTGGCCGGGACTAGCGGAACCTTCACAGATACGCAGTATTTT	CASSLAGTSGTFTDTQYF
18	many	TRBD2	TRBV3-1	TRBJ2-1	TGTGCCAGCAGCCTCCTAACTGGTACTAGCGGGGGGGCCAATGAGCAGTTCTTC	CASSLLTGTSGGANEQFF
14	few	NA	TRBV7-8	TRBJ1-2	TGTGCCAGCAGCTTGTTGGGCAGGGGAAGTGGCTACACCTTC	CASSLLGRGSGYTF
14	NA	NA	TRBV4-2	TRBJ1-4	TGTGCCAGCAGCCAAGGGGGCGCAAGTGAAAAACTGTTTTTT	CASSQGGASEKLFF